This T cell receptor beta chain was recovered during a study of CDR3 diversity in severe acne (dated by TCRdb to about 2019). This clonotype was found many times. The antigen it binds to is not known. Base quality data are lacking; no much larger clone is found one base away. Library method: PCR. Reads for this sample came from an Illumina HiSeq 2000. TCRdb trimmed the raw reads at Q25, called clones with MiXCR and kept productive beta chains. Entries that share a CDR3 protein sequence are merged under the most common genes and DNA. The sample profile shows 100,000 or so distinct CDR3 sequences; around 53% of them were found once. The ten largest account for around 12% of the sample. The germline V end is reduced by 1 base and the J end by 6 bases; junction bases left unmatched: 7. Including cysteine and phenylalanine, the CDR3 has 15 amino acids. The CDR3 DNA has 45 bases and is translated from base 1. The germline V gene provides CDR1 SGHVS and CDR2 FQNEAQ.

The sequence joins TRBV7-8 to TRBJ2-3, with 7 central nucleotides matching TRBD1. This TCR came from a male donor with acne. The source material was blood. CDR3 sequence: CASSLDRGTMDTQYF. The nucleotide sequence is given as TGTGCCAGCAGCTTAGACAGGGGAACAATGGATACGCAGTATTTT.